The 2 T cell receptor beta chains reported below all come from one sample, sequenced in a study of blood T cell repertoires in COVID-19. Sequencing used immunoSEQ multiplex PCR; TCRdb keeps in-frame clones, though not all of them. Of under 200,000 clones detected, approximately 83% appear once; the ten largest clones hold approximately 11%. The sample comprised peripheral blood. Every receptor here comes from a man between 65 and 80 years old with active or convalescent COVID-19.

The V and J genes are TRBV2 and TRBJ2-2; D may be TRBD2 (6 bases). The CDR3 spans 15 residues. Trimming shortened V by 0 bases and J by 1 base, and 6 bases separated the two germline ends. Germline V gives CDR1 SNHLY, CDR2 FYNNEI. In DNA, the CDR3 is TGTGCCAGCAGTGAAGCGGGAGGGAACACCGGGGAGCTGTTTTTT. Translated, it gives CASSEAGGNTGELFF.

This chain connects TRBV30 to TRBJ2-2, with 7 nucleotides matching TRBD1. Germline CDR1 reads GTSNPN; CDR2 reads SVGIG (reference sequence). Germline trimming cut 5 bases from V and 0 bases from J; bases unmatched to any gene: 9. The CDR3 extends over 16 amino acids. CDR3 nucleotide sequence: TGTGCCTGGCGGACAGGTCAGATCCCGAACACCGGGGAGCTGTTTTTT. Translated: CAWRTGQIPNTGELFF.